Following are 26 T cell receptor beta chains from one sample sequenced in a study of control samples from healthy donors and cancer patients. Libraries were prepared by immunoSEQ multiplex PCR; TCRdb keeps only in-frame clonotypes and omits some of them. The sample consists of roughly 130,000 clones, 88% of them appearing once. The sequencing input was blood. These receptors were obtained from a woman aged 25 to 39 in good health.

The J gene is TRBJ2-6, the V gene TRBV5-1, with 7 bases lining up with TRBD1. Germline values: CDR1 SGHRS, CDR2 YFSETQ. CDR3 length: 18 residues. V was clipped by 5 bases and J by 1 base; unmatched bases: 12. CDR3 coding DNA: TGCGCCAGCAGGATTGTAGGACAGGCACTTTCTGGGGCCAACGTCCTGACTTTC. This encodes CASRIVGQALSGANVLTF.

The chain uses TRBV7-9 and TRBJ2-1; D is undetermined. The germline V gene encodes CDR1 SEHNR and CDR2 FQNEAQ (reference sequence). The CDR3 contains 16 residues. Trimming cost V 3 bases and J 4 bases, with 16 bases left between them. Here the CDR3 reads CASSFSLDDPYNEQFF. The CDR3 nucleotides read TGTGCCAGCAGCTTCTCTCTCGACGACCCATACAATGAGCAGTTCTTC.

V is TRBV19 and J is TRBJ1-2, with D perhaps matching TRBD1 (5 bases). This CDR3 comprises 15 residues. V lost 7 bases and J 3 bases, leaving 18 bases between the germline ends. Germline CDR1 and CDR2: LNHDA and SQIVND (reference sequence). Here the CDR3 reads CASTQGIQKHYGYTF. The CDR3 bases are TGTGCCAGTACTCAGGGTATACAGAAGCACTATGGCTACACCTTC. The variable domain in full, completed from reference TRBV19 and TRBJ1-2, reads DGGITQSPKYLFRKEGQNVTLSCEQNLNHDAMYWYRQDPGQGLRLIYYSQIVNDFQKGDIAEGYSVSREKKESFPLTVTSAQKNPTAFYLCASTQGIQKHYGYTFGSGTRLTVV.

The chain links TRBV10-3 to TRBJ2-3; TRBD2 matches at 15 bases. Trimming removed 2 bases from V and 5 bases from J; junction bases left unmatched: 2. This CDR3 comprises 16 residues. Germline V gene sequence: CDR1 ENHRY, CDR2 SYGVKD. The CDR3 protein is CAISEPGLAGGDTQYF. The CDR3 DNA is TGTGCCATCAGTGAGCCGGGACTAGCGGGAGGAGATACGCAGTATTTT.

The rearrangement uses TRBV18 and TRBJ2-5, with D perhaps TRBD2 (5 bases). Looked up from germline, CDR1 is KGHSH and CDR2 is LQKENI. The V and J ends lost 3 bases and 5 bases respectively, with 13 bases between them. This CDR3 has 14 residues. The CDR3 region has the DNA TGTGCCAGCTCACCGAGGGTGTCGGAGGAGACCCAGTACTTC. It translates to CASSPRVSEETQYF. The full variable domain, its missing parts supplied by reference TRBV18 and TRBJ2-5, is NAGVMQNPRHLVRRRGQEARLRCSPMKGHSHVYWYRQLPEEGLKFMVYLQKENIIDESGMPKERFSAEFPKEGPSILRIQQVVRGDSAAYFCASSPRVSEETQYFGPGTRLLVL.

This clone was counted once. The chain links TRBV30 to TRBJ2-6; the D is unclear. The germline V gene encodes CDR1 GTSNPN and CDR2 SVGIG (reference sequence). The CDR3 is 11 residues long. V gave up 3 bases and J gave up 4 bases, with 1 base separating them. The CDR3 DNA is TGTGCCTGGAGAGGGGCCAACGTCCTGACTTTC. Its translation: CAWRGANVLTF.

The CDR3 nucleotides are TGTGCCAGTAGTATGGACCACGGGACGATGGACTATGGCTACACCTTC. This encodes CASSMDHGTMDYGYTF. The gene calls are TRBV19 and TRBJ1-2; tentative D call: TRBD1 (5 bases). This CDR3 spans 16 amino acids. Deletions cut 3 bases from V and 3 bases from J, with 17 bases between. Per the germline V gene, CDR1 is LNHDA and CDR2 is SQIVND (reference sequence).

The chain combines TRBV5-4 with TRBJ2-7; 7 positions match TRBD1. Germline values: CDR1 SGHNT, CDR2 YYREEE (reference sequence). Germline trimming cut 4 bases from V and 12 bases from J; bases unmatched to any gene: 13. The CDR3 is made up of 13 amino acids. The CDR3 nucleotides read TGTGCCAGCAGCATCCAGGGGGTTCAAGGGTTGTACTTC. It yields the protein CASSIQGVQGLYF.

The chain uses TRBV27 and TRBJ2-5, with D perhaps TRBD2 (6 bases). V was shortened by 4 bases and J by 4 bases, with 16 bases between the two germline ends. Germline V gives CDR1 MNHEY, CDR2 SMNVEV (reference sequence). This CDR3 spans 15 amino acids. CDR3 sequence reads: CASSSSGGTLETQYF. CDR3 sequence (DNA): TGTGCCAGCAGTTCCTCCGGAGGGACGCTAGAGACCCAGTACTTC.

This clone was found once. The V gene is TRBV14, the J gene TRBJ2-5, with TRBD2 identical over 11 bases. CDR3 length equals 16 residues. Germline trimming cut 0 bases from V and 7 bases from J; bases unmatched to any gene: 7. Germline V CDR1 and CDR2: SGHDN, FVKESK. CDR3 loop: CASSQETSGATGTQYF. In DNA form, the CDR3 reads TGTGCCAGCAGCCAAGAGACTAGCGGGGCGACGGGGACCCAGTACTTC.

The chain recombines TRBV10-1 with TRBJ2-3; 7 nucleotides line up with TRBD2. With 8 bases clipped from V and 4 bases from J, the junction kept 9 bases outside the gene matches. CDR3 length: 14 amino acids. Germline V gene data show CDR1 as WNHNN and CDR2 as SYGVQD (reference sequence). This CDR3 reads CASSERGGADTQYF. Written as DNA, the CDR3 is TGCGCCAGCTCGGAGCGGGGTGGGGCAGATACGCAGTATTTT.

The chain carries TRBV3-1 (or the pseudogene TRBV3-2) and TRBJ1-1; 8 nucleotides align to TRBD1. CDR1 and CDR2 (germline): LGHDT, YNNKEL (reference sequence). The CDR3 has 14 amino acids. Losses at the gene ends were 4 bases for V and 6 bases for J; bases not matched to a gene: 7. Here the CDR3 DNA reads TGTGCCAGCAGCCGGACCAGGGGGCTCGCTGAAGCTTTCTTT. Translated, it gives CASSRTRGLAEAFF.

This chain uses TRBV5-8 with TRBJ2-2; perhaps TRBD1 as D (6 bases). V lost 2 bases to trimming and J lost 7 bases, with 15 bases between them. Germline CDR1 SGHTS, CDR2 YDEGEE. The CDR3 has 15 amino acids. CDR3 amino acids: CASSFRQVHGGELFF. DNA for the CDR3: TGTGCCAGCAGCTTTCGACAGGTGCACGGCGGGGAGCTGTTTTTT.

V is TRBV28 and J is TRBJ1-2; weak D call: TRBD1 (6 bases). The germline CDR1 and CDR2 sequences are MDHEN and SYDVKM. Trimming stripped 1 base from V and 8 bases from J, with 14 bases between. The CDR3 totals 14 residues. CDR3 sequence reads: CASSLFRGARGYTF. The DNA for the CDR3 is TGTGCCAGCAGTTTATTTCGGGGGGCACGCGGCTACACCTTC.

The CDR3 DNA is TGTGCCAGCAGCTTAGGACGGATCTATGGCTACACCTTC. This translates into CASSLGRIYGYTF. The gene calls are TRBV7-2 and TRBJ1-2; D not certain. The CDR3 extends over 13 amino acids. Between the trimmed V and J ends, which lost 1 base and 4 bases, there was a span of 7 bases. CDR1 and CDR2 from the germline V gene are SGHTA and FQGNSA.

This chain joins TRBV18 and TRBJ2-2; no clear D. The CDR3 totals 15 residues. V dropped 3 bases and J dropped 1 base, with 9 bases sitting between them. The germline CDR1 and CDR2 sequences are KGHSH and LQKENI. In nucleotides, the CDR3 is TGTGCCAGCTCACCTAAACAACAGAACACCGGGGAGCTGTTTTTT. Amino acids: CASSPKQQNTGELFF.

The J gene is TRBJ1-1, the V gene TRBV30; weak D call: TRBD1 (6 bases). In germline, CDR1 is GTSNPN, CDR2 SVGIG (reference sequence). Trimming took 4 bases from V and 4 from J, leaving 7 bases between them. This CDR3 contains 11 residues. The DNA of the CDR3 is TGTGCCTGGAAAGGGGGCACTGAAGCTTTCTTT. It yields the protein CAWKGGTEAFF.

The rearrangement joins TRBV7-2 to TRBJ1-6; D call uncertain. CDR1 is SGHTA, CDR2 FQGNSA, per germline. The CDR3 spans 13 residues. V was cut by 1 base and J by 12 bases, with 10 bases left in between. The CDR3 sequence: CASSLGRRQPLHF. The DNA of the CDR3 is TGTGCCAGCAGCTTAGGGAGACGGCAACCCCTCCACTTT.

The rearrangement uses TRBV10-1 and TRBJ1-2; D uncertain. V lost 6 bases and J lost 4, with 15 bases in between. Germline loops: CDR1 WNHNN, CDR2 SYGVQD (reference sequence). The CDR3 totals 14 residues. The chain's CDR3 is CASSGEGGGYGYTF. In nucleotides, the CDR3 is TGCGCCAGCAGCGGAGAAGGAGGCGGCTATGGCTACACCTTC.

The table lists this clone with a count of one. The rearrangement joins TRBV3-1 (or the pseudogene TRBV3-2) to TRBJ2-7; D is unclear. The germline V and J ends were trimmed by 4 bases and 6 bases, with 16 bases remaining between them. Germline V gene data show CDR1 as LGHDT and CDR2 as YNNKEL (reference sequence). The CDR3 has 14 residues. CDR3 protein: CASSPPEFSSEQYF. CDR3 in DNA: TGTGCCAGCAGCCCTCCTGAGTTTTCTAGCGAGCAGTACTTC.

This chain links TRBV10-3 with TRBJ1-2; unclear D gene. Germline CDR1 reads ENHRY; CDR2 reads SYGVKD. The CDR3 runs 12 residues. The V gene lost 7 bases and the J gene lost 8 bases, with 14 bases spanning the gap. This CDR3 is CAINLDGKGYTF. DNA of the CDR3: TGTGCCATCAACCTGGACGGCAAGGGCTACACCTTC.

The CDR3 region is CASSMGGDNTEAFF. In DNA form, the CDR3 reads TGTGCCAGCAGCATGGGAGGGGATAACACTGAAGCTTTCTTT. V is TRBV11-2 and J is TRBJ1-1; tentatively, D is TRBD1 (5 bases). Trimming removed 5 bases at V and 2 bases at J, with 12 bases between. The CDR3 contains 14 residues. Looked up from germline, CDR1 is SGHAT and CDR2 is FQNNGV.

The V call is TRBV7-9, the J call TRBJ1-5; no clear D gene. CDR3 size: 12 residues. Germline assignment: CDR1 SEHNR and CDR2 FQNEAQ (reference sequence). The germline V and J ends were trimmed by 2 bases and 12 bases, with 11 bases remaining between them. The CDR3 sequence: CASSLSNALQHF. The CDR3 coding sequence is TGTGCCAGCAGCTTATCAAACGCTCTCCAGCATTTT.

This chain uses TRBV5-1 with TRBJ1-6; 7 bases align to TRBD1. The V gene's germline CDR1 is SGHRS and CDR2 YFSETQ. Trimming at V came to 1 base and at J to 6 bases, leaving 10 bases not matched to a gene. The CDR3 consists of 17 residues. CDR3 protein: CASSLKGAGGGNSPLHF. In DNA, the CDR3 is TGCGCCAGCAGCTTGAAAGGGGCAGGGGGTGGTAATTCACCCCTCCACTTT.

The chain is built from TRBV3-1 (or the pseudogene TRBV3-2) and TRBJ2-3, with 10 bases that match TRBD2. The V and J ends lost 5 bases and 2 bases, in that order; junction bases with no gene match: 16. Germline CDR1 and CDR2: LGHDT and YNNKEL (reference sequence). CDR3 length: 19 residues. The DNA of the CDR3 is TGTGCCAGCAGCGATATAACGGGACTAGCGAGAAAACACACAGATACGCAGTATTTT. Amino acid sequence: CASSDITGLARKHTDTQYF.

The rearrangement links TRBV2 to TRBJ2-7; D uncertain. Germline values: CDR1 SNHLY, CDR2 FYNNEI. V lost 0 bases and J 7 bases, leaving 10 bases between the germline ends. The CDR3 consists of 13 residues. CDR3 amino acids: CASSEARVGEQYF. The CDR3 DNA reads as TGTGCCAGCAGTGAAGCCAGAGTGGGGGAGCAGTACTTC. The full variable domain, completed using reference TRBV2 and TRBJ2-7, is EPEVTQTPSHQVTQMGQEVILRCVPISNHLYFYWYRQILGQKVEFLVSFYNNEISEKSEIFDDQFSVERPDGSNFTLKIRSTKLEDSAMYFCASSEARVGEQYFGPGTRLTVT.